This T cell receptor (beta chain) derives from a study of T-cell memory formation after mild COVID-19. TCRdb called the 5' RACE reads again in MiXCR, with one record for every CDR3 protein. The profile covers about 350,000 distinct CDR3 sequences, with 25% to 30% appearing a single time and approximately 12% taken by the ten largest. This clonotype showed up just a few times. Germline loops: CDR1 MNHEY, CDR2 SVGAGI. CDR3 length: 14 residues. Trimming took 4 bases from V and 4 from J, leaving 14 bases between them. Sequencing was done on a sample of PBMCs or a T cell subset sorted from them (not recorded which). This TCR was sampled from an adult woman who had mild COVID-19 (a few samples of this study predate the infection). Cell type and time point are not known. V is TRBV6-5 and J is TRBJ2-7; TRBD2 is a possible D gene (6 bases). The chain's CDR3 is CASSSPGTWYEQYF. CDR3 nucleotide sequence: TGTGCCAGCAGTTCCCCCGGGACTTGGTACGAGCAGTACTTC.